The 14 T cell receptor beta chains below all came from one sample that was sequenced in a study of T cell repertoires in cytomegalovirus infection. TCRdb called the reads again in MiXCR, with one record for every CDR3 protein. The sample has 200,000 to 300,000 distinct CDR3 sequences, 12% seen once. Specimen: PBMCs. The receptor set was obtained from a human donor in good health (CMV status not recorded). Some clones in this sample may be carry-over from other donors' samples.

This clonotype was counted at least ten times. The rearrangement joins TRBV28 to TRBJ2-3, with D possibly TRBD2 on 5 matching bases. Germline V gene data show CDR1 as MDHEN and CDR2 as SYDVKM. This CDR3 contains 13 residues. The V end was cut by 1 base, the J end by 9 bases, with 11 bases between. The CDR3: CASSLSDRGTQYF. In nucleotides, the CDR3 is TGTGCCAGCAGTTTATCCGACCGAGGGACGCAGTATTTT.

This clonotype has at least ten counts. The chain employs TRBV19 and TRBJ1-1, with D perhaps TRBD1 (5 bases). Germline V gene lookup returns CDR1 LNHDA and CDR2 SQIVND (reference sequence). This CDR3 is built from 15 residues. V shed 4 bases and J shed 4 bases, with 16 bases lying between them. CDR3 in amino acids: CASSTLPMGGTEAFF. The CDR3 coding sequence is TGTGCCAGTAGTACGCTCCCCATGGGGGGCACTGAAGCTTTCTTT.

This clonotype was seen ten or more times. The V gene is TRBV6-6, the J gene TRBJ1-5; weak D call: TRBD1 (5 bases). The V gene lost 0 bases and the J gene lost 2 bases, with 14 bases spanning the gap. This CDR3 is 17 amino acids long. The germline gives CDR1 MNHNY, CDR2 SVGAGI (reference sequence). CDR3 DNA: TGTGCCAGCAGTTACTCGAATTCGGGGGGGGGCAATCAGCCCCAGCATTTT. It is translated as CASSYSNSGGGNQPQHF.

There are many counts of this clonotype. This rearrangement joins TRBV7-2 to TRBJ2-2; maybe TRBD2 (6 bases). Germline loops: CDR1 SGHTA, CDR2 FQGNSA. This CDR3 is 15 amino acids long. The germline V and J ends were trimmed by 5 bases and 1 base, with 11 bases remaining between them. The CDR3: CASSPSVLNTGELFF. CDR3 DNA: TGTGCCAGCAGCCCTAGCGTCCTGAACACCGGGGAGCTGTTTTTT.

The rearrangement joins TRBV20-1 to TRBJ1-6; 10 bases fit TRBD1. From germline, CDR1 is DFQATT and CDR2 SNEGSKA (reference sequence). Germline trimming cut 0 bases from V and 7 bases from J; bases unmatched to any gene: 9. This CDR3 has 17 residues. Here the CDR3 DNA reads TGCAGTGCTAGAGACGCCGGGACAGGGGTGACGAATTCACCCCTCCACTTT. Translated, it gives CSARDAGTGVTNSPLHF.

This clonotype was picked up many times. The chain combines TRBV3-1 with TRBJ1-1; 7 nucleotides align to TRBD1. The CDR3 is 15 amino acids. From germline, CDR1 is LGHDT and CDR2 YNNKEL (reference sequence). Trimming removed 1 base from V and 1 base from J; junction bases left unmatched: 3. CDR3 nucleotide sequence: TGTGCCAGCAGCCAAGGGAGACAGGGGAACACTGAAGCTTTCTTT. Encoded protein: CASSQGRQGNTEAFF.

The gene calls are TRBV28 and TRBJ2-1; TRBD2 aligns across 7 bases. Per the germline V gene, CDR1 is MDHEN and CDR2 is SYDVKM. This CDR3 has 19 amino acids. After removal of 4 bases from V and 0 bases from J, the junction contained 15 bases not matched to a gene. CDR3 residues: CASSSPLGGRESSYNEQFF. CDR3 sequence (DNA): TGTGCCAGCAGTTCCCCCTTGGGCGGGCGGGAGAGCTCCTACAATGAGCAGTTCTTC.

The table lists this clonotype with many counts. This sequence joins TRBV11-1 and TRBJ1-2, with D possibly matching TRBD1 (5 bases). CDR3 size: 14 residues. V was trimmed by 2 bases and J by 3 bases, leaving 10 bases between them. Germline V gives CDR1 SGHAT, CDR2 FQDESV (reference sequence). The CDR3 region has the DNA TGTGCCAGCAGCTTATACAGGAGTGACTATGGCTACACCTTC. Protein product: CASSLYRSDYGYTF.

This clonotype was seen many times. The chain is built from TRBV7-9 and TRBJ1-1; the D gene is possibly TRBD1 (6 bases). In germline, CDR1 is SEHNR, CDR2 FQNEAQ (reference sequence). This CDR3 comprises 13 residues. The ends were cut back, 10 bases at V and 1 base at J, with 13 bases in the middle. CDR3 coding DNA: TGTGCCAACCAGCGACAGGAGAACACTGAAGCTTTCTTT. Protein product: CANQRQENTEAFF.

In its sample, this clonotype was seen many times. The V gene is TRBV11-3, the J gene TRBJ1-1, with 10 bases lining up with TRBD1. The length of the CDR3 is 16 residues. The germline CDR1 and CDR2 sequences are SGHNT and YENEEA. V lost 4 bases and J lost 1; bases outside the gene matches: 6. The CDR3 DNA follows: TGTGCCAGCAGCTCCCGGGACAGGGGTGAGAACACTGAAGCTTTCTTT. It codes for CASSSRDRGENTEAFF.

This clonotype was recorded only once. The chain joins TRBV4-1 to TRBJ2-2; the D gene is possibly TRBD1 (5 bases). Germline assignment: CDR1 MGHRA and CDR2 YSYEKL. V gave up 2 bases and J gave up 1 base, with 8 bases separating them. CDR3 length equals 15 residues. As DNA, the CDR3 is TGCGCCAGCAGCCAAAACCAGGGGAACACCGGGGAGCTGTTTTTT. Protein product: CASSQNQGNTGELFF.

This clonotype was seen repeatedly, ten times or more. The J gene is TRBJ2-7, the V gene TRBV11-1; 7 bases agree with TRBD1. J was trimmed by 4 bases and V by 5 bases; bases with no gene match: 14. Per germline, CDR1 SGHAT and CDR2 FQDESV (reference sequence). This CDR3 has 16 residues. The CDR3 nucleotides are TGTGCCAGCAGCCAGGCCGGGACAGCACAAGGGTACGAGCAGTACTTC. Residues: CASSQAGTAQGYEQYF.

The V gene is TRBV12-3 or TRBV12-4, the J gene TRBJ1-6, with TRBD1 matching 7 bases. The junction had 21 bases not matched to a gene; V was cut back by 9 bases and J by 7 bases. The CDR3 is made up of 18 amino acids. The CDR3 sequence is CASSSRGGGALGNSPLHF. The CDR3 DNA sequence: TGTGCCAGTAGTAGCCGGGGAGGGGGCGCATTAGGCAATTCACCCCTCCACTTT.

This clonotype was counted ten times or more. This chain links TRBV2 with TRBJ2-2, with 11 bases identical to TRBD2. CDR3 length: 18 residues. The trim removed 9 bases at V and 0 bases at J, leaving 12 bases unmatched. Germline CDR1 SNHLY, CDR2 FYNNEI. The CDR3 protein is CASRGLAVGGTNTGELFF. The CDR3 DNA reads TGTGCCAGTCGGGGACTAGCGGTGGGGGGGACGAACACCGGGGAGCTGTTTTTT.